This T cell receptor beta chain was documented in a study of long-term antiretroviral therapy in people with HIV. The study's findings and limits: Among HIV repertoires, CDR3 length ranges were narrower than those of controls.

CDR1 is SGHTS and CDR2 is YDEGEE in the germline V gene. The CDR3 loop spans 14 amino acids. Trimming shortened V by 3 bases and J by 2 bases, and 11 bases separated the two germline ends. About this clone: Its antigen is currently unknown.

With survey level as its setting, the immunoSEQ assay was v3.0. The method was immunoSEQ multiplex PCR; TCRdb's version includes in-frame clones alone and lacks a portion of them. In the table there are roughly 33,000 clones, approximately 80% of which are singletons. Sequencing used unsorted PBMCs, obtained 2 years after starting antiretroviral therapy. The sequence derives from a woman aged 50 to 65 with HIV. V and J are TRBV5-8 and TRBJ2-5, with D possibly matching TRBD2 (6 bases). This chain's CDR3 is CASSWGLQQETQYF. CDR3 sequence (DNA): TGTGCCAGCAGCTGGGGACTGCAGCAAGAGACCCAGTACTTC.